This T cell receptor beta chain was sequenced for a study of T cell changes during pregnancy in multiple sclerosis (dated by TCRdb to between 2018 and 2021). Background on the whole study: The study looked at changes in the T cell repertoire across pregnancy in women with multiple sclerosis.

The library was built by means of the immunoSEQ multiplex PCR assay. TCRdb re-hosts the immuneACCESS table, in-frame sequences only. Its copies lack some clones; in the studies checked, an unresolved V gene accounts for under half of them, and the cause for the rest is not known. Within this sample are about 49,000 clones, with around 87% of them counted one time only. 5% to 5.5% of the sample is in the top ten clones. Details on this clone: The antigen this receptor binds is unknown. It has no much larger one-base neighbor in the sample; base qualities were not kept.

The CDR3 sequence holds 14 residues, the cysteine and phenylalanine included. Solely the CDR3 DNA is kept, with 42 bases framed from the first base. CDR1 and CDR2 (SGHNT, YENEEA) derive from the germline V gene. Trimmed from V: 5 bases; trimmed from J: 3 bases; junction bases lacking a gene match: 4. This receptor was obtained from a female donor in good health, enrolled as a control in a pregnancy study. The sequence joins TRBV11-3 to TRBJ1-1; TRBD1 fits 9 bases in the junction. Sequencing was performed on peripheral blood, taken after pregnancy. CDR3 region: CASSQDRGDTEAFF. In nucleotides, the sequence is TGTGCCAGCAGCCAAGACAGGGGGGACACTGAAGCTTTCTTT.